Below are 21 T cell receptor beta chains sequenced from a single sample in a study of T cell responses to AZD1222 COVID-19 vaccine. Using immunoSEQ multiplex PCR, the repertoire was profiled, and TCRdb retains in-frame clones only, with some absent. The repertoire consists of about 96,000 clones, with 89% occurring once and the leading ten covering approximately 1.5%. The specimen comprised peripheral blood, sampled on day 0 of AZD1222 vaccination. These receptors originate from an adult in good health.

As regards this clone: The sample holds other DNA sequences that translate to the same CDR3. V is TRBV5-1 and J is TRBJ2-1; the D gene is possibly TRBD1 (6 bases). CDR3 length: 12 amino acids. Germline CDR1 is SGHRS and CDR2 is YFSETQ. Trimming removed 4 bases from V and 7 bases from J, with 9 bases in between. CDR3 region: CASSLDRNEQFF. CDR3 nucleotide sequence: TGCGCCAGCAGCCTCGACAGGAATGAGCAGTTCTTC.

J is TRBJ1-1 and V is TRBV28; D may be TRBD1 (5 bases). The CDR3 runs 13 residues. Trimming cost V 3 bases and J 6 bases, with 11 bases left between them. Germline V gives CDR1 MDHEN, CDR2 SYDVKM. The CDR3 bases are TGTGCCAGCAGTTTTGGGGGACGAGCTGAAGCTTTCTTT. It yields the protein CASSFGGRAEAFF.

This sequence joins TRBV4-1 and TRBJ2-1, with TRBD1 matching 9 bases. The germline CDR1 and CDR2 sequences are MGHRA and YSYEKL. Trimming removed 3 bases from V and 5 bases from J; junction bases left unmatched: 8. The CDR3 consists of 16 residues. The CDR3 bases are TGCGCCAGCAGCCAGGGACAGGGAAGAGCGGACAATGAGCAGTTCTTC. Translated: CASSQGQGRADNEQFF.

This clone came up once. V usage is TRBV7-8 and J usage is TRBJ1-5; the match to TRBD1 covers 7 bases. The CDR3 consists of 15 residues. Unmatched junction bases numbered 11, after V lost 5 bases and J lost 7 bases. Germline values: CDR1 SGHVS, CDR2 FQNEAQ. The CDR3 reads CASSALTGIGQPQHF. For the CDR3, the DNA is TGTGCCAGCAGCGCCCTGACAGGGATCGGGCAGCCCCAGCATTTT.

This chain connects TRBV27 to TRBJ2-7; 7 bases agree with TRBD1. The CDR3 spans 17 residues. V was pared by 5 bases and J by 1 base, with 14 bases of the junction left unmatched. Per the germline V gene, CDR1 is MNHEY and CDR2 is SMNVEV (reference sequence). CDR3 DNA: TGTGCCAGCAGTCGAAACAGGGGACCGCTCCGGTCCTACGAGCAGTACTTC. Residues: CASSRNRGPLRSYEQYF.

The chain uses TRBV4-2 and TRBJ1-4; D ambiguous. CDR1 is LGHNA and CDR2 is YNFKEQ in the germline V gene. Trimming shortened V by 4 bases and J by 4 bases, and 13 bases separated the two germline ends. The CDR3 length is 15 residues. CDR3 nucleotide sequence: TGTGCCAGCAGCCCAGACCCCCAACGTAATGAAAAACTGTTTTTT. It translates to CASSPDPQRNEKLFF.

The CDR3 region has the DNA TGTGCCAGCAGCATCCGGACTAGCGGGGGTTACGAGCAGTACTTC. Translating gives CASSIRTSGGYEQYF. This chain links TRBV11-2 with TRBJ2-7; 13 bases are a match to TRBD2. Germline CDR1 and CDR2: SGHAT and FQNNGV. The CDR3 is 15 residues long. The V segment lost 5 bases and the J segment 4 bases; nucleotides outside the gene matches: 5.

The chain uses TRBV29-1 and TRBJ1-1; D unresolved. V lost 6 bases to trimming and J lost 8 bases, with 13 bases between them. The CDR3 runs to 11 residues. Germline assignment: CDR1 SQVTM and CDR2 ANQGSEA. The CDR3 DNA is TGCAGCGTCGAAAAGGGTGAAGAAGCTTTCTTT. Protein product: CSVEKGEEAFF.

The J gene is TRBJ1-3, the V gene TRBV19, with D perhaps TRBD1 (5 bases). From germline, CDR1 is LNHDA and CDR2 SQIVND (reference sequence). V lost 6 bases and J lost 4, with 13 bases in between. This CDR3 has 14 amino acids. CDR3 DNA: TGTGCCAGTAGCCATGACAGATTCGGAAACACCATATATTTT. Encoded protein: CASSHDRFGNTIYF. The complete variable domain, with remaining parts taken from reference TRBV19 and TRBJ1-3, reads DGGITQSPKYLFRKEGQNVTLSCEQNLNHDAMYWYRQDPGQGLRLIYYSQIVNDFQKGDIAEGYSVSREKKESFPLTVTSAQKNPTAFYLCASSHDRFGNTIYFGEGSWLTVV.

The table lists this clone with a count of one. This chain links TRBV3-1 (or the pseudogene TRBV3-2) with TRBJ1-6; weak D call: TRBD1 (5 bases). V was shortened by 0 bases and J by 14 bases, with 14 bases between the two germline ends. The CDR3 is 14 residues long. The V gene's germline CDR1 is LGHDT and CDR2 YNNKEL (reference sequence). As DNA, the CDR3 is TGTGCCAGCAGCCAAGATAAATTTGAGGGGACCCTCCACTTT. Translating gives CASSQDKFEGTLHF.

This CDR3 reads CATLGVKWEFF. The CDR3 bases are TGTGCCACACTTGGGGTCAAATGGGAGTTCTTC. V usage is TRBV27 and J usage is TRBJ2-1; D unresolved. The CDR3 covers 11 residues. V was cut by 10 bases and J by 14 bases, with 18 bases left in between. Germline CDR1 MNHEY, CDR2 SMNVEV (reference sequence).

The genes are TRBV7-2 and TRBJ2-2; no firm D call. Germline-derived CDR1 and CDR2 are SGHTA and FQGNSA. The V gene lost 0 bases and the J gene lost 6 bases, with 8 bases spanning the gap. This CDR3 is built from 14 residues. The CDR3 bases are TGTGCCAGCAGCTTAGCGGGCCGACCCGGGGAGCTGTTTTTT. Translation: CASSLAGRPGELFF.

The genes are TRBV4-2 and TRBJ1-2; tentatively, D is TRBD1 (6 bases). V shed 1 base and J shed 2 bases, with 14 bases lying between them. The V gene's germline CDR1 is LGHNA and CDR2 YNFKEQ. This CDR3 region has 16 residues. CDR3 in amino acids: CASSQGLQGANYGYTF. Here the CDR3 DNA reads TGTGCCAGCAGCCAAGGTCTACAGGGTGCGAACTATGGCTACACCTTC.

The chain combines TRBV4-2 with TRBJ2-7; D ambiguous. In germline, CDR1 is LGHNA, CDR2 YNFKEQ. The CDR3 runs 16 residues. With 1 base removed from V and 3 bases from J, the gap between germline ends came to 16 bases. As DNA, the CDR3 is TGTGCCAGCAGCCAAGTGTTGGGAACTTCCCACTACGAGCAGTACTTC. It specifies CASSQVLGTSHYEQYF.

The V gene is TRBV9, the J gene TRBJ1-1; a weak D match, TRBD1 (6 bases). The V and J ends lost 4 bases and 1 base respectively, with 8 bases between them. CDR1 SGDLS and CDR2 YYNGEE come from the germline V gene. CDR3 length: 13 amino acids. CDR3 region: CASSLTGNTEAFF. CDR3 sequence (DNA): TGTGCCAGCAGCTTGACAGGGAACACTGAAGCTTTCTTT.

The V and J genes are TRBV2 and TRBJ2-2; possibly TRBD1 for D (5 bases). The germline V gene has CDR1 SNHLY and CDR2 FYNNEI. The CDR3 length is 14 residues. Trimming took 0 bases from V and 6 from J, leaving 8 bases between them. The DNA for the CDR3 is TGTGCCAGCAGTGAAGCGCTACAGGCCGGGGAGCTGTTTTTT. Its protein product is CASSEALQAGELFF.

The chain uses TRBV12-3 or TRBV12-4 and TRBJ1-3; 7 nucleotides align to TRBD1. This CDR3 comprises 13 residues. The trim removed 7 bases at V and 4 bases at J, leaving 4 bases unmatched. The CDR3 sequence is CASTTTGGNTIYF. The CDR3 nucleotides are TGTGCCAGCACCACGACAGGGGGAAACACCATATATTTT.

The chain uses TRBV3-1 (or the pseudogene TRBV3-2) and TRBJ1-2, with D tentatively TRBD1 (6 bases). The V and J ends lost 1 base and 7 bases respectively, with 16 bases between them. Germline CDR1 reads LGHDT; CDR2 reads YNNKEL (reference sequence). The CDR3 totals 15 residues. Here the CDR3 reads CASSQGWDSRGGYTF. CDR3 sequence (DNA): TGTGCCAGCAGCCAAGGATGGGACTCCAGGGGTGGCTACACCTTC.

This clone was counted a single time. The CDR3 here is CASSWQGNQPQHF. Here the CDR3 DNA reads TGCGCCAGCAGCTGGCAGGGAAATCAGCCCCAGCATTTT. This chain connects TRBV5-1 to TRBJ1-5; maybe TRBD1 (5 bases). Trimming removed 3 bases from V and 4 bases from J, with 8 bases in between. From germline, CDR1 is SGHRS and CDR2 YFSETQ. The CDR3 covers 13 residues.

The CDR3 here is CASSPRTGVNEKLFF. CDR3 DNA: TGTGCCAGCAGCCCAAGGACAGGGGTTAATGAAAAACTGTTTTTT. This sequence joins TRBV25-1 and TRBJ1-4, with 9 bases identical to TRBD1. V gave up 6 bases and J gave up 4 bases; unmatched junction bases: 6. The CDR3 runs to 15 residues. Germline CDR1 and CDR2: MGHDK and SYGVNS. Together with reference TRBV25-1 and TRBJ1-4, the CDR3 gives the full variable domain: EADIYQTPRYLVIGTGKKITLECSQTMGHDKMYWYQQDPGMELHLIHYSYGVNSTEKGDLSSESTVSRIRTEHFPLTLESARPSHTSQYLCASSPRTGVNEKLFFGSGTQLSVL.

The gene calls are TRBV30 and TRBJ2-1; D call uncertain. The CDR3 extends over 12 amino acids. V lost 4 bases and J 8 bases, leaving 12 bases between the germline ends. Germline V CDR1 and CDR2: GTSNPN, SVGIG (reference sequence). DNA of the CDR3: TGTGCCTGGATCCCGCTAGGGTATGAGCAGTTCTTC. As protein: CAWIPLGYEQFF. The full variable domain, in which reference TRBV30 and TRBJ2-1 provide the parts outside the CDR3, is SQTIHQWPATLVQPVGSPLSLECTVEGTSNPNLYWYRQAAGRGLQLLFYSVGIGQISSEVPQNLSASRPQDRQFILSSKKLLLSDSGFYLCAWIPLGYEQFFGPGTRLTVL.